The rows below give T cell receptor beta chains drawn from one sample of a study of human T cells and chemical hapten exposure. MiXCR, applied by TCRdb to the RACE reads, yields one record per CDR3 protein. The table records about 180,000 distinct CDR3 sequences, approximately 29% of them present only once. Source: whole blood, taken in connection with sensitization to the hapten diphenylcyclopropenone (DPC). Every receptor here comes from a woman aged 25 to 39 with alopecia areata. Some clones in this sample may be carry-over from other donors' samples. The CDR3 runs from the conserved cysteine through the conserved F or W. Each record gives: V gene, clone size, J gene, D gene, CDR3 protein, CDR3 DNA. D genes are given only for firm matches. Where a row states a size, it is once, few, many or the class of an expanded clone; other rows omit it.

TRBV4-3	.	TRBJ2-7	.	CASSKGGSGEQYF	TGCGCCAGCAGCAAGGGAGGTTCGGGCGAGCAGTACTTC
TRBV6-2/TRBV6-3	.	TRBJ1-1	TRBD1	CASSTNRGGIYNTEAFF	TGTGCCAGCAGTACGAACAGGGGAGGGATCTATAACACTGAAGCTTTCTTT
TRBV28	many	TRBJ1-1	.	CASRVGLMNTEAFF	TGTGCCAGCAGGGTAGGTCTTATGAACACTGAAGCTTTCTTT
TRBV3-1	.	TRBJ2-1	.	CASSQEHRSYNEQFF	TGTGCCAGCAGCCAAGAACATCGCTCCTACAATGAGCAGTTCTTC
TRBV20-1	once	TRBJ1-1	TRBD1	CSAEGQGALRTEAFF	TGCAGTGCGGAGGGACAGGGGGCTCTAAGGACTGAAGCTTTCTTT
TRBV7-9	few	TRBJ1-4	.	CASSPTGTTNEKLFF	TGTGCCAGCAGCCCAACAGGCACAACTAATGAAAAACTGTTTTTT
TRBV4-3	.	TRBJ1-6	TRBD1	CASSHDRGSGSPLHF	TGCGCCAGCAGCCACGACAGGGGTTCTGGTTCACCCCTCCACTTT
TRBV9	.	TRBJ2-2	TRBD1	CAGSERDRGPWELFF	TGTGCCGGCAGCGAACGGGACAGGGGTCCATGGGAGCTGTTTTTT
TRBV4-3	.	TRBJ2-5	.	CASSQGQSHGETQYF	TGCGCCAGCAGCCAAGGACAGAGTCACGGGGAGACCCAGTACTTC
TRBV29-1	.	TRBJ2-7	.	CSVEGTSYEQYF	TGCAGCGTTGAAGGGACCTCCTACGAGCAGTACTTC
TRBV11-2	few	TRBJ2-1	TRBD2	CASSPAPGRAGNEQFF	TGTGCCAGCAGCCCGGCCCCCGGGAGGGCCGGGAATGAGCAGTTCTTC
TRBV6-1	few	TRBJ2-3	.	CASSGGSPDTQYF	TGTGCCAGCAGTGGTGGCAGTCCAGATACGCAGTATTTT
TRBV6-2/TRBV6-3	few	TRBJ1-5	.	CASSPRVGENQPQHF	TGTGCCAGCAGCCCCCGGGTCGGGGAGAATCAGCCCCAGCATTTT
TRBV7-2	.	TRBJ1-1	.	CASSLWENTEAFF	TGTGCCAGCAGCTTGTGGGAGAACACTGAAGCTTTCTTT
TRBV29-1	few	TRBJ2-5	.	CSIRGVLQETQYF	TGCAGCATCCGCGGGGTCCTACAAGAGACCCAGTACTTC
TRBV4-2	.	TRBJ2-1	TRBD2	CASRADGRPFF	TGTGCCAGCAGGGCGGACGGGAGGCCGTTCTTC
TRBV20-1	many	TRBJ1-4	.	CSARGSLNEKLFF	TGCAGTGCCCGGGGGTCCTTAAATGAAAAACTGTTTTTT
TRBV7-9	few	TRBJ1-1	.	CASSLDSGAEAFF	TGTGCCAGCAGCTTAGACTCAGGGGCTGAAGCTTTCTTT
TRBV20-1	few	TRBJ2-7	.	CSAQTGTSSWEQYF	TGCAGTGCCCAGACCGGGACTTCAAGCTGGGAGCAGTACTTC
TRBV7-2	few	TRBJ1-1	.	CASSLDSTEAFF	TGTGCCAGCAGCTTGGATTCCACTGAAGCTTTCTTT
TRBV28	.	TRBJ1-6	TRBD1	CATFPRGMVGNSPLHF	TGTGCCACCTTCCCCAGGGGGATGGTAGGGAATTCACCCCTCCACTTT
TRBV29-1	few	TRBJ2-3	TRBD1	CSAAQGAGTDTQYF	TGCAGCGCCGCCCAGGGGGCTGGGACAGATACGCAGTATTTT
TRBV20-1	few	TRBJ1-4	.	CSARDRREKLFF	TGCAGTGCTAGAGATCGGAGGGAAAAACTGTTTTTT
TRBV9	.	TRBJ2-7	TRBD2	CASSPGTSGTYEQYF	TGTGCCAGCAGCCCCGGGACTAGCGGAACCTACGAGCAGTACTTC
TRBV28	few	TRBJ1-6	TRBD1	CASSLNQGGNSPLHF	TGTGCCAGCAGTTTGAACCAGGGGGGCAATTCACCCCTCCACTTT
TRBV6-5	.	TRBJ1-2	.	CASSYSAGYGYTF	TGTGCCAGCAGTTACTCGGCCGGGTATGGCTACACCTTC
TRBV2	few	TRBJ1-6	TRBD1	CASSTGQGDSPLHF	TGTGCCAGCAGTACGGGACAGGGGGACTCACCCCTCCACTTT
TRBV28	.	TRBJ1-4	.	CASSFIGPGGLNEKLFF	TGTGCCAGCAGTTTTATAGGGCCAGGCGGACTTAATGAAAAACTGTTTTTT
TRBV30	.	TRBJ2-1	TRBD2	CAWSKTSGSSSYNEQFF	TGTGCCTGGAGTAAGACTAGCGGGTCGTCATCCTACAATGAGCAGTTCTTC
TRBV10-3	few	TRBJ2-1	TRBD2	CAISGRGSYNEQFF	TGTGCCATCAGTGGGCGGGGGTCCTACAATGAGCAGTTCTTC
TRBV28	few	TRBJ1-2	TRBD1	CASSLGQKIAGTF	TGTGCCAGCAGTTTGGGACAGAAAATCGCGGGCACCTTC
TRBV6-2/TRBV6-3	few	TRBJ2-1	.	CASTPPRSPYNEQFF	TGTGCCAGCACCCCCCCGCGGTCCCCCTACAATGAGCAGTTCTTC
TRBV29-1	few	TRBJ1-1	TRBD1	CSVQTGANTEAFF	TGCAGCGTTCAGACAGGGGCGAACACTGAAGCTTTCTTT
TRBV28	.	TRBJ1-1	.	CASSSPYRVPEAFF	TGTGCCAGCAGTTCCCCCTACAGGGTTCCTGAAGCTTTCTTT
TRBV9	.	TRBJ2-5	TRBD1	CASSAGSGQGGETQYF	TGTGCCAGCAGCGCGGGATCCGGACAGGGGGGGGAGACCCAGTACTTC
TRBV6-5	few	TRBJ2-7	.	CASSSTASSYEQYF	TGTGCCAGCAGCTCGACAGCGAGCTCCTACGAGCAGTACTTC
TRBV10-3	many	TRBJ2-7	.	CAISDRSYEQYF	TGTGCCATCAGTGATCGGTCCTACGAGCAGTACTTC
TRBV28	.	TRBJ2-7	TRBD2	CASSSSAGGGHYEQYF	TGTGCCAGCAGTTCTTCAGCGGGAGGGGGCCACTACGAGCAGTACTTC
TRBV6-2/TRBV6-3	.	TRBJ1-1	.	CASTPKGFRVTTEAFF	TGTGCCAGCACCCCTAAGGGTTTTCGAGTGACAACTGAAGCTTTCTTT
TRBV11-2	many	TRBJ2-1	TRBD2	CASSVSGGPYNEQFF	TGTGCCAGCAGCGTAAGCGGGGGGCCTTACAATGAGCAGTTCTTC
TRBV5-1	.	TRBJ1-2	.	CATSSDGLHGYTF	TGCGCCACCTCATCTGACGGACTCCATGGCTACACCTTC
TRBV27	.	TRBJ2-3	.	CASSGVIGTDTQYF	TGTGCCAGCAGTGGAGTCATCGGCACAGATACGCAGTATTTT
TRBV7-2	.	TRBJ2-3	TRBD1	CASSLTGPDTQYF	TGTGCCAGCAGCTTGACAGGGCCAGATACGCAGTATTTT
TRBV6-5	.	TRBJ2-6	.	CASSWGSGANVLTF	TGTGCCAGCAGTTGGGGGTCTGGGGCCAACGTCCTGACTTTC
TRBV6-2/TRBV6-3	many	TRBJ2-5	.	CASSQRAGGTQYF	TGTGCCAGCAGCCAACGGGCAGGCGGGACCCAGTACTTC
TRBV27	.	TRBJ2-5	TRBD1	CASSIGTGKGETQYF	TGTGCCAGCAGTATAGGGACAGGGAAGGGAGAGACCCAGTACTTC
TRBV7-8	many	TRBJ2-7	.	CASSRGTAAYEQYF	TGTGCCAGCAGCCGGGGGACAGCAGCCTACGAGCAGTACTTC
TRBV20-1	.	TRBJ2-1	.	CSLGLKTYDEQFF	TGCAGTCTGGGACTCAAAACCTACGATGAGCAGTTCTTC
TRBV7-2	.	TRBJ1-1	TRBD1	CASSKGGGFAEAFF	TGTGCCAGCAGCAAAGGAGGGGGCTTCGCGGAAGCTTTCTTT
TRBV5-6	.	TRBJ1-4	.	CASSINPGLYNEKLFF	TGTGCCAGCAGCATCAACCCGGGACTGTATAATGAAAAACTGTTTTTT